This is a list of T cell receptor beta chains from one sample in a study of blood T cell repertoires in COVID-19. Only in-frame clones appear in the TCRdb table, and some are missing; sequencing was by immunoSEQ multiplex PCR. This sample has a few hundred thousand clones, with approximately 90% found just once. Material: PBMCs or T cells enriched from blood (not recorded which). These receptors all stem from a man younger than 45 who had recovered from COVID-19. The CDR3 runs from the conserved cysteine through the conserved F or W.

CDR3: CASSTSTGRGTEAFF
J: TRBJ1-1
V: TRBV19

CDR3: CASITESGYEQYF
J: TRBJ2-7
V: TRBV5-7

CDR3: CASSPWTDNTEAFF
J: TRBJ1-1
V: TRBV11-2

CDR3: CASSYTRDRGPGANVLTF
J: TRBJ2-6
V: TRBV7-2

CDR3: CASSLAGGVDSPLHF
J: TRBJ1-6
V: TRBV7-2

CDR3: CASSIEGTIGIGYTF
J: TRBJ1-2
V: TRBV19

CDR3: CASSTRQGASATNEKLFF
J: TRBJ1-4
V: TRBV28

CDR3: CASSPPSTGEVTEAFF
J: TRBJ1-1
V: TRBV18

CDR3: CASSLGGTGGLRLFF
J: TRBJ1-4
V: TRBV7-8

CDR3: CASSTGLAGVSTGELFF
J: TRBJ2-2
V: TRBV19

CDR3: CASSARSSGYEQYF
J: TRBJ2-7
V: TRBV18

CDR3: CASSLRGDSNQPQHF
J: TRBJ1-5
V: TRBV5-1

CDR3: CASSKGTSAYEQYF
J: TRBJ2-7
V: TRBV6-5

CDR3: CSVARQDIQQETQYF
J: TRBJ2-5
V: TRBV29-1

CDR3: CSVGVMAWGMGYTF
J: TRBJ1-2
V: TRBV29-1

CDR3: CASSPVTGADTEAFF
J: TRBJ1-1
V: TRBV18

CDR3: CSVDRATGELFF
J: TRBJ2-2
V: TRBV29-1

CDR3: CASSFIAGQETQYF
J: TRBJ2-5
V: TRBV7-9

CDR3: CASSVGQSSGNTIYF
J: TRBJ1-3
V: TRBV9

CDR3: CATSDLGTGTGGNEQFF
J: TRBJ2-1
V: TRBV24-1

CDR3: CASSLSPSEATYEQYF
J: TRBJ2-7
V: TRBV7-6

CDR3: CASELAGGYEQYF
J: TRBJ2-7
V: TRBV5-6

CDR3: CATSGTAEYQETQYF
J: TRBJ2-5
V: TRBV24-1

CDR3: CASSPSTDPTYKLFF
J: TRBJ1-4
V: TRBV6-5

CDR3: CASSVGQGATNEQFF
J: TRBJ2-1
V: TRBV11-2

CDR3: CASSQVSLTERDTQYF
J: TRBJ2-3
V: TRBV4-2

CDR3: CASSSQGTTNEKLFF
J: TRBJ1-4
V: TRBV7-8

CDR3: CAWTPSGSVEQFF
J: TRBJ2-1
V: TRBV30

CDR3: CASSQLLIPGGYEQYF
J: TRBJ2-7
V: TRBV4-1

CDR3: CASTPDSVYQPQHF
J: TRBJ1-5
V: TRBV19

CDR3: CASSVGRAGNTIYF
J: TRBJ1-3
V: TRBV9

CDR3: CAISETDRGLYDYGYTF
J: TRBJ1-2
V: TRBV10-3

CDR3: CASSPVRGTGDTQYF
J: TRBJ2-3
V: TRBV5-6